This T cell receptor (beta chain) originates from a study of cytomegalovirus exposure and HLA in healthy donors. Whole-study results and caveats: Some segments of the V type, notably TRBV6-2 and TRBV6-3, were excluded as indistinguishable.

To note about this clone: Its specificity is not known.

PCR amplification relied on 60 Vbeta primers (plus 13 Jbeta primers). This table comes from immunoSEQ multiplex PCR, and its TCRdb copy is limited to in-frame clones, with some not included. This table has some 180,000 clones, around 77% appearing once. The CDR3 runs 14 residues. Per the germline V gene, CDR1 is LNHDA and CDR2 is SQIVND (reference sequence). V gave up 5 bases and J gave up 5 bases; unmatched junction bases: 7. The sample comprised PBMCs. The receptor comes from a man aged 25-45 years in good health and CMV-seronegative. The chain joins TRBV19 to TRBJ2-5; 8 nucleotides line up with TRBD1. CDR3 protein: CASSPGTGRETQYF. CDR3 bases: TGTGCCAGTAGTCCCGGGACAGGTAGGGAGACCCAGTACTTC.